This T cell receptor (beta chain) was sequenced during a study of early T cells in non-severe SARS-CoV-2 infection. TCRdb used MiXCR to reprocess the 5' RACE reads, holding one entry per CDR3 protein. The data contain more than 55,000 distinct CDR3 sequences, approximately 13% of them singletons. This clonotype was picked up a small number of times. Trimming removed 5 bases from V and 2 bases from J, with 18 bases in between. The length of the CDR3 is 17 residues. Germline lookup yields CDR1 MNHNY and CDR2 SVGAGI (reference sequence). The sequence was collected from an adult who was a healthcare worker with PCR-confirmed SARS-CoV-2 infection or an uninfected control (not recorded which). This chain links TRBV6-6 with TRBJ2-2; maybe TRBD2 (6 bases). The sample comprised whole blood. The CDR3 nucleotides are TGTGCCAGCAGTACCCCCCCCGGGGGAAGTAACACCGGGGAGCTGTTTTTT. Protein: CASSTPPGGSNTGELFF.